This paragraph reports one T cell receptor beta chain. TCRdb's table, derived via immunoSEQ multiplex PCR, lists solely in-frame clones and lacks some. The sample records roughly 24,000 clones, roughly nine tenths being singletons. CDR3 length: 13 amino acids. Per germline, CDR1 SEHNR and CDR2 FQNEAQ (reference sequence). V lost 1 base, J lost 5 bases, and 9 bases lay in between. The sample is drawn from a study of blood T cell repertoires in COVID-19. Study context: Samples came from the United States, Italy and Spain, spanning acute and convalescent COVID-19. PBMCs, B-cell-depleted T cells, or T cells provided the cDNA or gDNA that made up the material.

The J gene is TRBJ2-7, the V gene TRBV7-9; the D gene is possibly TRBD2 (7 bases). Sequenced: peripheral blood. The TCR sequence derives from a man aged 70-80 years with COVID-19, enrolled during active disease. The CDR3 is CASSLEGGDEQYF. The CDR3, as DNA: TGTGCCAGCAGCTTAGAGGGGGGGGACGAGCAGTACTTC.